This entry concerns a single TCR beta chain. Germline values: CDR1 SGHVS, CDR2 FQNEAQ. This CDR3 comprises 15 residues. The V end was cut by 6 bases, the J end by 10 bases, with 19 bases between. TCRdb keeps only in-frame clones here, not all; method: immunoSEQ multiplex PCR. Here the sample spans under 50,000 clones, approximately 89% being singletons. This sample is drawn from a study of T cell changes during pregnancy in multiple sclerosis. This rearrangement joins TRBV7-8 to TRBJ1-6; D may be TRBD1 (6 bases). This sample comprised CD8+ T cells from peripheral blood mononuclear cells, obtained in the second trimester of pregnancy. This clonotype originated in a female donor with multiple sclerosis, enrolled in a pregnancy study. CDR3 DNA: TGTGCCAGCAGAGAGATACAGGGAGGGCGGTCACCCCTCCACTTT. It translates to CASREIQGGRSPLHF.